Shown below are 14 T cell receptor beta chains from a single sample sequenced in a study of early T cells in non-severe SARS-CoV-2 infection. TCRdb re-called the 5' RACE reads with MiXCR, one entry per CDR3 protein. This sample carries about 64,000 distinct CDR3 sequences, less than 5.5% of them seen once, and the ten largest clones take 4.9%. The material sequenced was whole blood. The receptor set was obtained from an adult who was a healthcare worker with PCR-confirmed SARS-CoV-2 infection or an uninfected control (not recorded which).

The DNA for the CDR3 is TGTGCCAGCAAAATGACAGGGGACTATGGCTACACCTTC. This gives the protein CASKMTGDYGYTF. The V and J genes are TRBV27 and TRBJ1-2, with 8 bases lining up with TRBD1. This CDR3 is 13 amino acids long. V trimming: 7 bases; J trimming: 3 bases; junction bases outside the gene matches: 4. Germline loops: CDR1 MNHEY, CDR2 SMNVEV (reference sequence).

This CDR3 reads CASSQETGGLSTDTQYF. Written as DNA, the CDR3 is TGTGCCAGCAGCCAAGAGACGGGGGGACTAAGCACAGATACGCAGTATTTT. The chain carries TRBV4-2 and TRBJ2-3; 7 nucleotides match TRBD2. Germline loops: CDR1 LGHNA, CDR2 YNFKEQ. Germline trimming cut 0 bases from V and 0 bases from J; bases unmatched to any gene: 6. The CDR3 length is 17 residues.

This clonotype has ten or more counts. V usage is TRBV20-1 and J usage is TRBJ1-3; a possible D gene is TRBD1 (5 bases). The CDR3 consists of 16 residues. Per germline, CDR1 DFQATT and CDR2 SNEGSKA (reference sequence). With 0 bases removed from V and 5 bases from J, the gap between germline ends came to 17 bases. CDR3 coding DNA: TGCAGTGCTAGAGATCTTGATGGCAGGGCCCGAAACACCATATATTTT. Its translation is CSARDLDGRARNTIYF.

In this sample, this clonotype turned up many times. CDR3 DNA sequence: TGTGCCAGCAGCTTAGCGCACCTTTTGGGCACTGAAGCTTTCTTT. It translates to CASSLAHLLGTEAFF. V is TRBV7-9 and J is TRBJ1-1; D call uncertain. Trimming left V 0 bases short and J 4 bases short, with 12 bases between. The CDR3 spans 15 residues. Germline CDR1 is SEHNR and CDR2 is FQNEAQ (reference sequence).

At least ten counts were recorded for this clonotype. J is TRBJ2-1 and V is TRBV6-4; D is possibly TRBD1 or TRBD2 (6 bases each). With 3 bases removed from V and 9 bases from J, the gap between germline ends came to 18 bases. CDR3 length equals 15 residues. The V gene's germline CDR1 is MRHNA and CDR2 SNTAGT. CDR3 residues: CASSEEGGSRGEQFF. CDR3 bases: TGTGCCAGCAGTGAGGAGGGGGGTTCTCGCGGTGAGCAGTTCTTC.

This rearrangement joins TRBV14 to TRBJ1-6; the D gene is possibly TRBD1 (5 bases). CDR3 size: 13 residues. Trimming cost V 5 bases and J 8 bases, with 10 bases left between them. Germline V gene data show CDR1 as SGHDN and CDR2 as FVKESK. CDR3 loop: CASSWTPDSPLHF. CDR3 DNA: TGTGCCAGCAGCTGGACACCTGATTCACCCCTCCACTTT.

This clonotype was counted only a few times. The V gene is TRBV19, the J gene TRBJ1-1, with 8 bases lining up with TRBD1. This CDR3 contains 15 residues. The V gene's germline CDR1 is LNHDA and CDR2 SQIVND (reference sequence). V was pared by 5 bases and J by 5 bases, with 10 bases of the junction left unmatched. The CDR3 DNA reads as TGTGCCAGTAGTTCGTATGGACAGGGTGTAACTGAAGCTTTCTTT. Residues: CASSSYGQGVTEAFF. The variable domain in full, with the rest retrieved from reference TRBV19 and TRBJ1-1, is DGGITQSPKYLFRKEGQNVTLSCEQNLNHDAMYWYRQDPGQGLRLIYYSQIVNDFQKGDIAEGYSVSREKKESFPLTVTSAQKNPTAFYLCASSSYGQGVTEAFFGQGTRLTVV.

In its sample, this clonotype was seen a few times. J is TRBJ2-1 and V is TRBV5-4; 7 bases are shared with TRBD1. J was trimmed by 5 bases and V by 2 bases; bases with no gene match: 7. CDR1 and CDR2 (germline): SGHNT, YYREEE (reference sequence). The length of the CDR3 is 15 residues. For the CDR3, the DNA is TGTGCCAGCAGCTTAGGGGACAGAGAAGACAATGAGCAGTTCTTC. It encodes CASSLGDREDNEQFF.

Of note for this clonotype: One junction end does not reproduce the germline sequence, and a read error may be involved. This chain links TRBV6-1 with TRBJ1-2; D is uncertain. The germline CDR1 and CDR2 sequences are MNHNS and SASEGT. The length of the CDR3 is 12 residues. The CDR3 bases are TGTGCCAGCAGTGGCAGCTCAACTAGGGCCTCCTTC. It encodes CASSGSSTRASF.

The CDR3 DNA follows: TGTGCCAGCAGGCCGGGACAGGGAAATTCACCCCTCCACTTT. This gives the protein CASRPGQGNSPLHF. This chain links TRBV7-9 with TRBJ1-6; TRBD1 aligns across 9 bases. The germline V gene encodes CDR1 SEHNR and CDR2 FQNEAQ (reference sequence). The ends lost 6 bases at V and 7 bases at J; junction bases unmatched: 4. The CDR3 runs 14 residues. Full variable domain (remainder filled in from reference TRBV7-9 and TRBJ1-6): DTGVSQNPRHKITKRGQNVTFRCDPISEHNRLYWYRQTLGQGPEFLTYFQNEAQLEKSRLLSDRFSAERPKGSFSTLEIQRTEQGDSAMYLCASRPGQGNSPLHFGNGTRLTVT.

This clonotype has a count of ten or more. At one end, the junction sequence differs from germline, possibly due to a read error. V and J are TRBV12-3 or TRBV12-4 and TRBJ2-1; D is unresolved. The CDR3 is 12 residues long. CDR3 bases: TGTGCCAGCAGTTTCTCCGACAATGAGCAGTTCTTC. This sequence encodes CASSFSDNEQFF.

This clonotype was counted many times. The chain couples TRBV5-4 to TRBJ1-2; possible D gene TRBD1, 6 bases. The length of the CDR3 is 14 residues. V lost 2 bases and J 6 bases, leaving 14 bases between the germline ends. Germline CDR1 reads SGHNT; CDR2 reads YYREEE (reference sequence). This chain's CDR3 is CASSLPDSLNGYTF. In DNA form, the CDR3 reads TGTGCCAGCAGCTTACCGGACAGTCTGAATGGCTACACCTTC.

This clonotype was detected a few times. In DNA, the CDR3 is TGTGCCAGCAGCGTAGTGTCGGGAGGGCCGGGCAATGAGCAGTTCTTC. It codes for CASSVVSGGPGNEQFF. The V call is TRBV9, the J call TRBJ2-1; 8 nucleotides agree with TRBD2. Germline CDR1 is SGDLS and CDR2 is YYNGEE. After removal of 0 bases from V and 6 bases from J, the junction contained 8 bases not matched to a gene. The CDR3 sequence is 16 residues long.

Ten or more counts support this clonotype. The chain uses TRBV19 and TRBJ2-2, with D unresolved. There are 15 residues in the CDR3. V lost 7 bases and J 2 bases, leaving 14 bases between the germline ends. Germline V gives CDR1 LNHDA, CDR2 SQIVND (reference sequence). For the CDR3, the DNA is TGTGCCAGTACCGTGACTCGACCAAACACCGGGGAGCTGTTTTTT. Translating it yields CASTVTRPNTGELFF.